This TCR beta chain was sequenced during a study of cytomegalovirus exposure and HLA in healthy donors. Across the study: Approximately 83 million unique TCRs from HLA-typed donors were held in an early data release.

Whole-study findings and limits: Later on, analysis showed that most CMV-associated TCR beta chains appeared to be HLA-restricted.

The PCR was carried out with 60 Vbeta primers and 13 Jbeta primers. Sequencing used immunoSEQ multiplex PCR; TCRdb keeps in-frame clones, though not all of them. This sample yields approximately 88,000 clones, of which approximately 71% are seen a single time; 3.7% belongs to the top ten. The length of the CDR3 is 15 residues. CDR1 SEHNR and CDR2 FQNEAQ come from the germline V gene (reference sequence). With V trimmed by 4 bases and J by 7 bases, 5 bases remained unmatched. On this clone itself: Its antigen is not identified.

The sequence was collected from a man younger than 40 in good health and CMV-seronegative. The chain joins TRBV7-9 to TRBJ2-1; 12 nucleotides align to TRBD2. Sequences were obtained from PBMCs. The CDR3 region is CASSSRLAGGNEQFF. CDR3 sequence (DNA): TGTGCCAGCAGCTCCCGGCTAGCGGGAGGGAATGAGCAGTTCTTC. The whole variable domain, remainder taken from reference TRBV7-9 and TRBJ2-1, is DTGVSQNPRHKITKRGQNVTFRCDPISEHNRLYWYRQTLGQGPEFLTYFQNEAQLEKSRLLSDRFSAERPKGSFSTLEIQRTEQGDSAMYLCASSSRLAGGNEQFFGPGTRLTVL.